These 20 T cell receptor beta chains were sequenced from one sample in a study of blood T cell repertoires in COVID-19. Data came from immunoSEQ multiplex PCR; TCRdb stores just in-frame clones and leaves some out. This repertoire shows fewer than 200,000 clones, approximately 90% found once; its top ten account for about 0.96%. Sequencing used peripheral blood. These receptors were collected from a young woman who had recovered from COVID-19.

V gene TRBV5-1 combines with J gene TRBJ2-1; D gene ambiguous. The germline V gene has CDR1 SGHRS and CDR2 YFSETQ. The CDR3 runs to 15 residues. V lost 1 base, J lost 2 bases, and 10 bases lay in between. The CDR3: CASSLIGPPYNEQFF. DNA of the CDR3: TGCGCCAGCAGCTTGATTGGCCCCCCCTACAATGAGCAGTTCTTC.

The chain uses TRBV6-5 and TRBJ2-1, with 7 nucleotides matching TRBD1. The CDR3 runs 14 residues. Germline V gives CDR1 MNHEY, CDR2 SVGAGI. With 8 bases clipped from V and 8 bases from J, the junction kept 12 bases outside the gene matches. CDR3 DNA: TGTGCCAGCGTCTCAGGGGGTGGGTTCGATGAGCAGTTCTTC. Its protein is CASVSGGGFDEQFF.

There are a few counts of this clone. The rearrangement links TRBV7-2 to TRBJ2-7, with 13 bases matching TRBD2. The CDR3 is made up of 16 amino acids. The trim removed 6 bases at V and 3 bases at J, leaving 8 bases unmatched. Germline CDR1 reads SGHTA; CDR2 reads FQGNSA. The CDR3 here is CASSPTSGGAFYEQYF. The CDR3 DNA reads TGTGCCAGCAGTCCTACTAGCGGGGGGGCGTTCTACGAGCAGTACTTC.

This rearrangement joins TRBV7-2 to TRBJ1-5; 11 bases align to TRBD1. Germline V gives CDR1 SGHTA, CDR2 FQGNSA. Trimming took 4 bases from V and 6 from J; bases not matched to a gene: 8. This CDR3 spans 16 amino acids. CDR3 residues: CASSSPGTGGGQPQHF. CDR3 nucleotide sequence: TGTGCCAGCAGCTCTCCCGGGACAGGGGGGGGTCAGCCCCAGCATTTT. Looking up the rest from reference TRBV7-2 and TRBJ1-5 gives the full variable domain: GAGVSQSPSNKVTEKGKDVELRCDPISGHTALYWYRQSLGQGLEFLIYFQGNSAPDKSGLPSDRFSAERTGGSVSTLTIQRTQQEDSAVYLCASSSPGTGGGQPQHFGDGTRLSIL.

The table lists this clone with a few counts. The chain employs TRBV10-3 and TRBJ2-1; 7 bases line up with TRBD2. The germline gives CDR1 ENHRY, CDR2 SYGVKD. After removal of 3 bases from V and 2 bases from J, the junction contained 4 bases not matched to a gene. The CDR3 loop spans 15 amino acids. In DNA form, the CDR3 reads TGTGCCATCAGTGACCCGGGGGGTCCCTACAATGAGCAGTTCTTC. Its protein is CAISDPGGPYNEQFF.

The CDR3 sequence is CASSFLTGDHRYTF. The CDR3 coding sequence is TGTGCCAGCAGCTTTCTGACAGGGGATCATCGCTACACCTTC. The V call is TRBV5-4, the J call TRBJ1-2; 8 bases align to TRBD1. CDR1 SGHNT and CDR2 YYREEE come from the germline V gene (reference sequence). V lost 2 bases to trimming and J lost 9 bases; unmatched junction nucleotides: 9. The CDR3 is 14 amino acids.

V and J are TRBV27 and TRBJ2-3, with 7 bases lining up with TRBD1. The V and J ends lost 5 bases and 3 bases, in that order; junction bases with no gene match: 11. The CDR3 sequence is 16 residues long. Germline-derived CDR1 and CDR2 are MNHEY and SMNVEV (reference sequence). The CDR3 loop is CASSPGTVLRTDTQYF. In nucleotides, the CDR3 is TGTGCCAGCAGTCCCGGGACAGTCCTTAGGACAGATACGCAGTATTTT.

The chain joins TRBV29-1 to TRBJ2-7; 8 nucleotides align to TRBD1. Germline values: CDR1 SQVTM, CDR2 ANQGSEA. This CDR3 region has 11 residues. This CDR3 is CRQQGGGEQYV. CDR3 in DNA: TGCAGACAACAGGGGGGTGGTGAGCAGTACGTC.

The genes are TRBV19 and TRBJ2-1; 10 bases are a match to TRBD2. There are 15 residues in the CDR3. The germline V gene has CDR1 LNHDA and CDR2 SQIVND (reference sequence). Trimming took 3 bases from V and 3 from J; bases not matched to a gene: 2. In DNA, the CDR3 is TGTGCCAGTAGTATCCTAGCGGGAGACTACAATGAGCAGTTCTTC. It encodes CASSILAGDYNEQFF.

V is TRBV9 and J is TRBJ1-4; D is ambiguous. V was cut by 0 bases and J by 8 bases, with 14 bases left in between. The germline V gene encodes CDR1 SGDLS and CDR2 YYNGEE. The CDR3 runs 15 residues. In nucleotides, the CDR3 is TGTGCCAGCAGCGTAGCTGGAGGCATCAGAGAAAAACTGTTTTTT. Its protein product is CASSVAGGIREKLFF.

This rearrangement joins TRBV28 to TRBJ1-2; D ambiguous. Germline CDR1 MDHEN, CDR2 SYDVKM. Trimming removed 1 base at V and 4 bases at J, with 7 bases between. The CDR3 covers 13 residues. The CDR3 sequence is CASSLSQPYGYTF. CDR3 coding DNA: TGTGCCAGCAGTTTATCACAGCCCTATGGCTACACCTTC.

The chain couples TRBV11-2 to TRBJ1-1, with TRBD1 matching over 11 bases. The CDR3 contains 15 residues. J was trimmed by 11 bases and V by 3 bases; bases with no gene match: 11. Per germline, CDR1 SGHAT and CDR2 FQNNGV. CDR3 coding DNA: TGTGCCAGCAGCTTGTTACCGGGACAGGGGGATAGTGCTTTCTTT. It is translated as CASSLLPGQGDSAFF. Supplemented by reference TRBV11-2 and TRBJ1-1, the full variable domain reads EAGVAQSPRYKIIEKRQSVAFWCNPISGHATLYWYQQILGQGPKLLIQFQNNGVVDDSQLPKDRFSAERLKGVDSTLKIQPAKLEDSAVYLCASSLLPGQGDSAFFGQGTRLTVV.

V and J are TRBV6-5 and TRBJ1-1; D is undetermined. The CDR3 runs to 13 residues. CDR1 and CDR2 (germline): MNHEY, SVGAGI. Trimming left V 4 bases short and J 3 bases short, with 9 bases between. The CDR3 DNA reads as TGTGCCAGCAGTTGGAACGAGGACACTGAAGCTTTCTTT. Protein sequence: CASSWNEDTEAFF.

CDR3 sequence (DNA): TGTGCCAGCAGTTATACACAGGGAAGTATTGCGAAACAATGGAACACTGAAGCTTTCTTT. Amino acid sequence: CASSYTQGSIAKQWNTEAFF. The rearrangement links TRBV28 to TRBJ1-1; D might be TRBD1 (6 bases). Trimming removed 4 bases from V and 1 base from J, with 28 bases in between. Germline loops: CDR1 MDHEN, CDR2 SYDVKM. The CDR3 length is 20 residues.

V and J are TRBV19 and TRBJ2-1; the D is unclear. This CDR3 is built from 14 residues. Looked up from germline, CDR1 is LNHDA and CDR2 is SQIVND (reference sequence). V dropped 4 bases and J dropped 2 bases, with 9 bases sitting between them. The CDR3 spells CASSRGDPYNEQFF. DNA for the CDR3: TGTGCCAGTAGTAGAGGAGACCCCTACAATGAGCAGTTCTTC.

In regard to this clone: At one boundary the junction diverges from the germline segment, which might be a read error. V usage is TRBV4-3 and J usage is TRBJ2-2; D possibly corresponds to TRBD1 (5 bases). This CDR3 contains 16 residues. Germline V gene lookup returns CDR1 LGHNA and CDR2 YSLEER. The CDR3 loop reads CASNQDQGWESGELFF. CDR3 sequence (DNA): TGCGCCAGCAACCAAGATCAGGGTTGGGAATCCGGGGAGCTGTTTTTT.

This chain connects TRBV7-2 to TRBJ2-7; 11 bases match TRBD2. Germline CDR1 is SGHTA and CDR2 is FQGNSA. Germline trimming cut 3 bases from V and 5 bases from J; bases unmatched to any gene: 6. The CDR3 length is 15 residues. This CDR3 is CASSLSLAGGHEQYF. The CDR3 DNA is TGTGCCAGCAGCTTGAGTCTAGCGGGGGGCCACGAGCAGTACTTC.

This clone appeared a few times. This rearrangement joins TRBV5-1 to TRBJ2-1, with a possible D match to TRBD1 (5 bases). The CDR3 extends over 19 amino acids. The V end was cut by 2 bases, the J end by 0 bases, with 21 bases between. Germline CDR1 and CDR2: SGHRS and YFSETQ. CDR3 nucleotides: TGCGCCAGCAGCTTTCCGTCGCCAGGGCGAGAGAGCTCCTACAATGAGCAGTTCTTC. As protein: CASSFPSPGRESSYNEQFF.

The V call is TRBV7-6, the J call TRBJ2-5; D possibly corresponds to TRBD2 (5 bases). CDR1 is SGHVS and CDR2 is FNYEAQ in the germline V gene. The V and J ends lost 6 bases and 1 base respectively, with 18 bases between them. The CDR3 is made up of 16 amino acids. CDR3 amino acids: CASSLRAENIQETQYF. In DNA form, the CDR3 reads TGTGCCAGCAGTCTGAGGGCCGAGAACATCCAAGAGACCCAGTACTTC.

The chain recombines TRBV25-1 with TRBJ1-1; 10 bases fit TRBD1. Germline CDR1 is MGHDK and CDR2 is SYGVNS. The CDR3 totals 15 residues. The ends lost 4 bases at V and 5 bases at J; junction bases unmatched: 7. The CDR3, as DNA: TGTGCCAGCAGTGTGACAGGGGGCACGGGTACTGAAGCTTTCTTT. Translated: CASSVTGGTGTEAFF.